This T cell receptor (beta chain) was sequenced for a study of Ad26.COV2.S vaccination and SARS-CoV-2 variants. Overall study context: Ad26.COV2.S was injected intramuscularly once or twice, 56 days apart. Whole-study findings and limits: Those who received vaccine or placebo ended up with similar non-spike TCR breadth.

The repertoire was sequenced with immunoSEQ multiplex PCR; TCRdb's copy has only in-frame clones and lacks some. The sample comprises 400,000 to 450,000 clones, 80% to 95% of which are singletons, and roughly an eighth rests with the top ten. The V gene's germline CDR1 is SGHTA and CDR2 FQGNSA. V was pared by 1 base and J by 4 bases, with 6 bases of the junction left unmatched. CDR3 length: 17 residues. On this clone itself: Antigen specificity is unknown.

Treatment indicated: roughly 18 received Ad26.COV2.S at low or high dose, single or two shots; 5 received placebo; per-sample allocation not given. Specimen acquisition occurred on day 63 following the initial vaccine or placebo injection. The gene calls are TRBV7-2 and TRBJ2-7, with 14 positions matching TRBD2. The receptor was isolated from a person aged 18-60 years who received the Ad26.COV2.S COVID-19 vaccine or a placebo. The sample consisted of peripheral blood, taken in a trial of Ad26.COV2.S vaccine versus placebo. The chain's CDR3 is CASSLVGLAGDDYEQYF. CDR3 coding DNA: TGTGCCAGCAGCTTAGTGGGACTAGCGGGAGATGATTACGAGCAGTACTTC.